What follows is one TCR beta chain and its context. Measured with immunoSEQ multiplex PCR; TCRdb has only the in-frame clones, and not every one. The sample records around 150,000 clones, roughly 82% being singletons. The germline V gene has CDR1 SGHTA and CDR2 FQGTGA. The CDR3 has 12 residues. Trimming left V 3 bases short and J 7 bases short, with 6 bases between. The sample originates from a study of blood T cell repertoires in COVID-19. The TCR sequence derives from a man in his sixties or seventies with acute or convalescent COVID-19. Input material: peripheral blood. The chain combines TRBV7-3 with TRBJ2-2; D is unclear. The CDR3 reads CASSFSVGELFF. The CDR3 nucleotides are TGTGCCAGCAGCTTTTCGGTCGGGGAGCTGTTTTTT.